The 26 T cell receptor beta chains listed next were all sequenced from one sample in a study of lymphopenia after photon versus proton radiotherapy. TCRdb's table, derived via immunoSEQ multiplex PCR, lists solely in-frame clones and lacks some. The sample contains tens of thousands of clones, around 90% of which appear only once. Sequenced material: peripheral blood, taken from a patient treated with photon-based radiotherapy. The receptors originated from a man between 60 and 75 years old with cholangiocarcinoma.

The chain has TRBV19 and TRBJ2-5; 7 nucleotides line up with TRBD1. This CDR3 contains 13 residues. Germline V gene sequence: CDR1 LNHDA, CDR2 SQIVND (reference sequence). V trimming: 5 bases; J trimming: 5 bases; junction bases outside the gene matches: 5. The CDR3 protein is CASSLTGVETQYF. The CDR3 bases are TGTGCCAGTAGTCTTACAGGGGTCGAGACCCAGTACTTC.

The chain carries TRBV10-3 and TRBJ1-3, with 9 nucleotides matching TRBD1. The CDR3 has 16 residues. The V and J ends lost 6 bases and 4 bases, in that order; junction bases with no gene match: 10. Germline values: CDR1 ENHRY, CDR2 SYGVKD. Here the CDR3 reads CAIRDPGQGRGNTIYF. The CDR3 nucleotides read TGTGCCATCAGGGACCCGGGACAGGGACGCGGAAACACCATATATTTT.

The chain uses TRBV19 and TRBJ1-1; D is unclear. Looked up from germline, CDR1 is LNHDA and CDR2 is SQIVND (reference sequence). Trimming cost V 5 bases and J 2 bases, with 15 bases left between them. CDR3 size: 15 residues. In nucleotides, the CDR3 is TGTGCCAGTAGTCCAAGAGGGATTTCTAACACTGAAGCTTTCTTT. Translation: CASSPRGISNTEAFF.

J is TRBJ1-2 and V is TRBV7-9; D is unclear. The V and J ends lost 3 bases and 4 bases respectively, with 15 bases between them. Germline assignment: CDR1 SEHNR and CDR2 FQNEAQ (reference sequence). The CDR3 runs 15 residues. CDR3 sequence: CASSFAGSTGYGYTF. The DNA of the CDR3 is TGTGCCAGCAGCTTCGCAGGCTCCACGGGCTATGGCTACACCTTC.

The rearrangement links TRBV4-1 to TRBJ2-1; TRBD2 matches 8 bases. CDR1 is MGHRA and CDR2 is YSYEKL in the germline V gene. Trimming took 1 base from V and 1 from J; bases not matched to a gene: 9. This CDR3 contains 18 residues. In nucleotides, the CDR3 is TGCGCCAGCAGCCAAGGCGAGGCAGCGGGAGCTTCCTACAATGAGCAGTTCTTC. Translating it yields CASSQGEAAGASYNEQFF.

This clone was counted a single time. The J gene is TRBJ1-1, the V gene TRBV7-3; TRBD1 is a possible D gene (5 bases). The V end was cut by 1 base, the J end by 1 base, with 10 bases between. CDR3 size: 15 residues. Germline CDR1 is SGHTA and CDR2 is FQGTGA. In nucleotides, the CDR3 is TGTGCCAGCAGCTTAATGGCAGGGAAGAACACTGAAGCTTTCTTT. It specifies CASSLMAGKNTEAFF.

The chain has TRBV19 and TRBJ2-1, with 7 bases matching TRBD2. The CDR3 has 15 amino acids. V trimming: 4 bases; J trimming: 7 bases; junction bases outside the gene matches: 10. Looked up from germline, CDR1 is LNHDA and CDR2 is SQIVND (reference sequence). CDR3 region: CASSSLGGSWNEQFF. Here the CDR3 DNA reads TGTGCCAGTAGTAGTTTGGGGGGGAGCTGGAATGAGCAGTTCTTC.

As DNA, the CDR3 is TGTGCCAGCAGTCCCTCTGGACAGGGAGGCGAAAAACTGTTTTTT. The encoded protein is CASSPSGQGGEKLFF. The V gene is TRBV28, the J gene TRBJ1-4, with 8 positions matching TRBD1. Germline CDR1 and CDR2: MDHEN and SYDVKM. CDR3 length equals 15 residues. Trimming cost V 5 bases and J 8 bases; bases outside gene matches: 10.

The V and J genes are TRBV27 and TRBJ2-1; 12 nucleotides agree with TRBD2. Germline V gene data show CDR1 as MNHEY and CDR2 as SMNVEV (reference sequence). The length of the CDR3 is 15 residues. J lost 4 bases, V lost 6 bases, and 4 bases had no gene match. The CDR3 loop reads CASSLGTSGYNEQFF. As DNA, the CDR3 is TGTGCCAGCAGCTTGGGGACTAGCGGGTACAATGAGCAGTTCTTC.

This clone appeared a single time. The V call is TRBV18, the J call TRBJ1-4; D not certain. Trimming took 1 base from V and 4 from J, leaving 7 bases between them. CDR1 and CDR2 from the germline V gene are KGHSH and LQKENI. The CDR3 totals 14 residues. CDR3 DNA: TGTGCCAGCTCACCACAGGGAATTAATGAAAAACTGTTTTTT. As protein: CASSPQGINEKLFF.

The chain has TRBV7-2 and TRBJ2-5; TRBD1 might be the D (6 bases). Germline CDR1 and CDR2: SGHTA and FQGNSA. Trimming left V 1 base short and J 1 base short, with 16 bases between. This CDR3 region has 17 residues. This chain's CDR3 is CASSLEPPGQTQETQYF. The CDR3 region has the DNA TGTGCCAGCAGCTTAGAGCCCCCGGGACAAACCCAAGAGACCCAGTACTTC. The full variable domain, its missing parts supplied by reference TRBV7-2 and TRBJ2-5, is GAGVSQSPSNKVTEKGKDVELRCDPISGHTALYWYRQSLGQGLEFLIYFQGNSAPDKSGLPSDRFSAERTGGSVSTLTIQRTQQEDSAVYLCASSLEPPGQTQETQYFGPGTRLLVL.

The chain is built from TRBV5-1 and TRBJ2-1, with 10 positions matching TRBD1. There are 15 residues in the CDR3. CDR1 and CDR2 from the germline V gene are SGHRS and YFSETQ. V was pared by 3 bases and J by 0 bases, with 0 bases of the junction left unmatched. CDR3 sequence (DNA): TGCGCCAGCAGCTGGACAGGGGGCTCCTACAATGAGCAGTTCTTC. Translating it yields CASSWTGGSYNEQFF.

V usage is TRBV5-6 and J usage is TRBJ2-5; D call uncertain. Germline CDR1 SGHDT, CDR2 YYEEEE. V was trimmed by 1 base and J by 9 bases, leaving 10 bases between them. The CDR3 runs 12 residues. The CDR3 nucleotides are TGTGCCAGCAGCTTGAACCAATTGGCCCAGTACTTC. Translation gives CASSLNQLAQYF.

This sequence joins TRBV11-3 and TRBJ2-7; TRBD1 matches at 10 bases. The CDR3 length is 17 residues. Germline trimming cut 1 base from V and 4 bases from J; bases unmatched to any gene: 10. CDR1 SGHNT and CDR2 YENEEA come from the germline V gene. The CDR3 here is CASSLGRFGTGAYEQYF. CDR3 DNA: TGTGCCAGCAGCTTAGGGCGATTTGGGACAGGGGCATACGAGCAGTACTTC.

The V call is TRBV11-3, the J call TRBJ1-1; tentative D call: TRBD1 (6 bases). V gave up 0 bases and J gave up 0 bases, with 8 bases separating them. CDR1 SGHNT and CDR2 YENEEA come from the germline V gene. The CDR3 consists of 15 residues. DNA for the CDR3: TGTGCCAGCAGCTTAGACGCAGGGGTGAACACTGAAGCTTTCTTT. Translating it yields CASSLDAGVNTEAFF.

The V gene is TRBV7-2, the J gene TRBJ1-4; no reliable D call. From germline, CDR1 is SGHTA and CDR2 FQGNSA. V was pared by 5 bases and J by 8 bases, with 12 bases between. This CDR3 comprises 13 residues. The CDR3 reads CASSPFEGEKLFF. DNA for the CDR3: TGTGCCAGCAGCCCCTTCGAAGGGGAAAAACTGTTTTTT.

This chain links TRBV6-7 with TRBJ1-1, with D hard to call. TRBV6-7 is noted as an ORF with a role that remains uncertain. Trimming left V 2 bases short and J 5 bases short, with 12 bases between. This CDR3 region has 14 residues. CDR3 DNA sequence: TGTGCCAGCAGTTACCCAGGTAGTGGAACTGAAGCTTTCTTT. Translated: CASSYPGSGTEAFF.

The J gene is TRBJ1-6, the V gene TRBV2, with D unclear. This CDR3 spans 14 amino acids. CDR1 SNHLY and CDR2 FYNNEI come from the germline V gene. The ends were cut back, 2 bases at V and 7 bases at J, with 9 bases in the middle. The DNA for the CDR3 is TGTGCCAGCAGTGAAAATTTTAGAAATTCACCCCTCCACTTT. It codes for CASSENFRNSPLHF.

The chain has TRBV28 and TRBJ2-1; 7 bases map to TRBD2. This CDR3 contains 15 residues. The V and J ends lost 3 bases and 4 bases, in that order; junction bases with no gene match: 6. The V gene's germline CDR1 is MDHEN and CDR2 SYDVKM. The CDR3 sequence is CASSFLADVYNEQFF. The CDR3 DNA follows: TGTGCCAGCAGTTTTCTAGCGGACGTATACAATGAGCAGTTCTTC.

The chain employs TRBV28 and TRBJ2-2, with TRBD2 identical over 7 bases. The CDR3 spans 14 residues. The junction had 7 bases not matched to a gene; V was cut back by 7 bases and J by 5 bases. Germline assignment: CDR1 MDHEN and CDR2 SYDVKM. CDR3 in amino acids: CASKAGGMTGELFF. CDR3 in DNA: TGTGCCAGCAAGGCCGGGGGGATGACCGGGGAGCTGTTTTTT.

A single count supports this clone. This chain links TRBV5-1 with TRBJ2-1, with TRBD2 matching over 14 bases. From germline, CDR1 is SGHRS and CDR2 YFSETQ. V was clipped by 2 bases and J by 7 bases; unmatched bases: 5. The CDR3 is 16 amino acids. CDR3 residues: CASSFGTSGSTNEQFF. CDR3 DNA sequence: TGCGCCAGCAGCTTCGGGACTAGCGGGAGTACGAATGAGCAGTTCTTC. The full variable domain, completed using reference TRBV5-1 and TRBJ2-1, is KAGVTQTPRYLIKTRGQQVTLSCSPISGHRSVSWYQQTPGQGLQFLFEYFSETQRNKGNFPGRFSGRQFSNSRSEMNVSTLELGDSALYLCASSFGTSGSTNEQFFGPGTRLTVL.

Written as DNA, the CDR3 is TGTGCCAGCAGTGAACGGACAGGGGTTTCACCCCTCCACTTT. As protein: CASSERTGVSPLHF. This sequence joins TRBV2 and TRBJ1-6, with 9 bases matching TRBD1. The V gene end was trimmed by 2 bases and the J gene end by 9 bases; junction bases not matched to a gene: 2. The CDR3 is 14 residues long. Germline CDR1 is SNHLY and CDR2 is FYNNEI.

The chain has TRBV6-5 and TRBJ2-3; D is possibly TRBD2 (6 bases). The V gene's germline CDR1 is MNHEY and CDR2 SVGAGI. V lost 0 bases to trimming and J lost 2 bases, with 9 bases between them. CDR3 size: 15 residues. CDR3 DNA: TGTGCCAGCAGTTACTCAGGGGACTCCACAGATACGCAGTATTTT. Its translation: CASSYSGDSTDTQYF.

The rearrangement uses TRBV28 and TRBJ1-2; 7 bases are shared with TRBD1. The germline gives CDR1 MDHEN, CDR2 SYDVKM. The trim removed 4 bases at V and 4 bases at J, leaving 9 bases unmatched. The CDR3 sequence is 15 residues long. The chain's CDR3 is CASSSPPRGTYGYTF. As DNA, the CDR3 is TGTGCCAGCAGTTCCCCCCCCAGGGGGACCTATGGCTACACCTTC.

In this sample, this clone turned up once. The genes are TRBV27 and TRBJ1-4, with 12 bases that match TRBD1. This CDR3 is 20 amino acids long. Germline V gives CDR1 MNHEY, CDR2 SMNVEV (reference sequence). V shed 4 bases and J 2 bases; nucleotides not matched to a gene: 14. The CDR3 DNA reads TGTGCCAGCAGTTCATTAACCCGGGACAGGGGGCGAGGTACTAATGAAAAACTGTTTTTT. Protein product: CASSSLTRDRGRGTNEKLFF.

The chain uses TRBV18 and TRBJ1-5, with TRBD1 identical over 7 bases. V trimming: 4 bases; J trimming: 7 bases; junction bases outside the gene matches: 7. Germline V gene sequence: CDR1 KGHSH, CDR2 LQKENI. The CDR3 has 14 amino acids. CDR3 nucleotide sequence: TGTGCCAGCTCACTCAACAGGGGTCGGCAGCCCCAGCATTTT. It encodes CASSLNRGRQPQHF.